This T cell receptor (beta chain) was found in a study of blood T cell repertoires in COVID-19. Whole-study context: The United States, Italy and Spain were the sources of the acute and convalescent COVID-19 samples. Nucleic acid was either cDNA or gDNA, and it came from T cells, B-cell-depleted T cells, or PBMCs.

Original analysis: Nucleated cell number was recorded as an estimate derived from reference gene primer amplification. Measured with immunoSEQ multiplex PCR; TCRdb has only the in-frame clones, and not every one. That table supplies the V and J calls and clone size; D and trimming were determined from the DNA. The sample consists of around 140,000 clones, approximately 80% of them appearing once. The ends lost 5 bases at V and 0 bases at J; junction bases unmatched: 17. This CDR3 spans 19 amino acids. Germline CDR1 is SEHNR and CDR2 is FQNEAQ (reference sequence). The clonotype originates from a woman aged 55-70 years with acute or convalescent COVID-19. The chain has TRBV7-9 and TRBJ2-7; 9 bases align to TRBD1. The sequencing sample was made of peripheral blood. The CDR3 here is CASSRKPGQGMGSSYEQYF. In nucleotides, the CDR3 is TGTGCCAGCAGCCGCAAACCGGGACAGGGAATGGGGAGCTCCTACGAGCAGTACTTC.